This T cell receptor beta chain originates from a study of response to subunit inactivated influenza vaccine. Findings of the study overall: Few additional T cells are recruited per seasonal influenza vaccination, authors suggested.

V was clipped by 7 bases and J by 2 bases, with 15 bases between them. CDR3 length equals 14 residues. CDR1 and CDR2 (germline): MNHEY, SMNVEV (reference sequence). TCRdb fed the RT-PCR reads into MiXCR, producing one record per CDR3 protein. The table includes over 800,000 distinct CDR3 sequences, 21% detected once. Regarding this clonotype: Its antigen is not identified.

The sequenced sample was PBMCs from blood, obtained roughly 5 days after vaccination. The TCR sequence derives from a man between 50 and 59 years old who received an inactivated influenza vaccine. The rearrangement joins TRBV27 to TRBJ2-7, with TRBD2 as a possible D gene (5 bases). CDR3 sequence: CASKDLGDTYEQYF. CDR3 nucleotides: TGTGCCAGCAAGGACTTGGGTGATACCTACGAGCAGTACTTC.